The 29 T cell receptor beta chains in this list originate from one sample, sequenced in a study of pediatric ulcerative colitis. Measured with immunoSEQ multiplex PCR; TCRdb has only the in-frame clones, and not every one. The data show about 20,000 clones, 70% to 80% seen once. During colonoscopy, one to two rectal pinch biopsies were collected. Sequenced material: gut tissue. The origin of the receptors is a boy aged 10-17 years with moderate ulcerative colitis.

The rearrangement joins TRBV15 to TRBJ2-1; D gene ambiguous. V was pared by 0 bases and J by 3 bases, with 15 bases between. CDR1 and CDR2 (germline): LNHNV, YYDKDF (reference sequence). CDR3 length: 17 amino acids. DNA for the CDR3: TGTGCCACCAGCAGAGATGGGCTGCCCGCCTTCTACAATGAGCAGTTCTTC. Translating it yields CATSRDGLPAFYNEQFF.

The chain carries TRBV27 and TRBJ1-1, with 7 nucleotides matching TRBD1. The germline gives CDR1 MNHEY, CDR2 SMNVEV (reference sequence). J was trimmed by 8 bases and V by 6 bases; bases with no gene match: 12. The CDR3 is 14 residues long. The CDR3, as DNA: TGTGCCAGCAGCCTAAGAGGGGGCTTTACCGAAGCTTTCTTT. It codes for CASSLRGGFTEAFF.

This clone was observed a handful of times. CDR3 nucleotide sequence: TGTGCCAGCAGCTTAGGCGGCGGAGTAGTTGAGCAGTACTTC. It yields the protein CASSLGGGVVEQYF. V gene TRBV7-2 combines with J gene TRBJ2-7; D is unclear. Per germline, CDR1 SGHTA and CDR2 FQGNSA. This CDR3 region has 14 residues. Trimming removed 1 base at V and 7 bases at J, with 14 bases between.

This clone was counted between two and nine times. This sequence joins TRBV6-1 and TRBJ1-3; possibly TRBD1 for D (6 bases). Deletions cut 8 bases from V and 2 bases from J, with 13 bases between. CDR1 and CDR2 (germline): MNHNS, SASEGT. The CDR3 is made up of 14 amino acids. CDR3 DNA: TGTGCCAGCGGAACAGGGTCTGCTGGAAACACCATATATTTT. Protein sequence: CASGTGSAGNTIYF.

The V and J genes are TRBV11-2 and TRBJ1-4, with D possibly being TRBD1 (5 bases). The CDR3 runs 15 residues. Trimming left V 5 bases short and J 0 bases short, with 10 bases between. CDR1 and CDR2 from the germline V gene are SGHAT and FQNNGV. In nucleotides, the CDR3 is TGTGCCAGCAGCAGGGGACCGTCAACTAATGAAAAACTGTTTTTT. Its translation is CASSRGPSTNEKLFF.

The V call is TRBV12-5, the J call TRBJ1-1; D ambiguous. Trimming shortened V by 6 bases and J by 1 base, and 15 bases separated the two germline ends. CDR1 and CDR2 from the germline V gene are LGHNT and FRNRAP. This CDR3 region has 15 residues. For the CDR3, the DNA is TGTGCTAGTGGGACGGGCCTCTTCGGGAACACTGAAGCTTTCTTT. Amino acid sequence: CASGTGLFGNTEAFF.

Notes on this clone: The junction shows a germline mismatch at one end, possibly a read error. The chain links TRBV4-1 to TRBJ1-1, with 10 bases matching TRBD1. CDR1 is MGHRA and CDR2 is YSYEKL in the germline V gene. This CDR3 contains 17 residues. CDR3 residues: CASSPRDRGLLYTEVFF. In DNA, the CDR3 is TGCGCCAGCAGTCCCCGAGACAGGGGGCTTCTGTACACTGAAGTTTTCTTT.

The CDR3 region has the DNA TGTGCCAGCAGGGAGTTCTACGAGCAGTACTTC. Protein: CASREFYEQYF. This chain uses TRBV2 with TRBJ2-7, with no clear D. The germline V gene has CDR1 SNHLY and CDR2 FYNNEI. The CDR3 extends over 11 amino acids. V was pared by 6 bases and J by 3 bases, with 6 bases between. Full variable domain (remainder filled in from reference TRBV2 and TRBJ2-7): EPEVTQTPSHQVTQMGQEVILRCVPISNHLYFYWYRQILGQKVEFLVSFYNNEISEKSEIFDDQFSVERPDGSNFTLKIRSTKLEDSAMYFCASREFYEQYFGPGTRLTVT.

The J gene is TRBJ1-6, the V gene TRBV11-1; TRBD1 matches at 8 bases. J gave up 9 bases and V 0 bases, and 16 bases lay outside the gene matches. This CDR3 is 19 amino acids long. CDR1 SGHAT and CDR2 FQDESV come from the germline V gene (reference sequence). The CDR3 region is CASSLAHPLGTGGASPLHF. For the CDR3, the DNA is TGTGCCAGCAGCTTAGCGCACCCTTTGGGCACAGGGGGTGCTTCACCCCTCCACTTT. The variable domain in full, with the rest retrieved from reference TRBV11-1 and TRBJ1-6, is EAEVAQSPRYKITEKSQAVAFWCDPISGHATLYWYRQILGQGPELLVQFQDESVVDDSQLPKDRFSAERLKGVDSTLKIQPAELGDSAMYLCASSLAHPLGTGGASPLHFGNGTRLTVT.

The V gene is TRBV15, the J gene TRBJ2-7; D assignment may be TRBD1 or TRBD2 (5 bases each). This CDR3 spans 15 amino acids. V was pared by 0 bases and J by 7 bases, with 16 bases between. Germline CDR1 LNHNV, CDR2 YYDKDF (reference sequence). The CDR3 here is CATSRDVGDEFEQYF. The CDR3 nucleotides read TGTGCCACCAGCAGAGATGTAGGGGACGAGTTTGAGCAGTACTTC. Complete variable domain (other parts from reference TRBV15 and TRBJ2-7): DAMVIQNPRYQVTQFGKPVTLSCSQTLNHNVMYWYQQKSSQAPKLLFHYYDKDFNNEADTPDNFQSRRPNTSFCFLDIRSPGLGDTAMYLCATSRDVGDEFEQYFGPGTRLTVT.

The rearrangement links TRBV9 to TRBJ1-1; no reliable D call. This CDR3 has 13 amino acids. Per the germline V gene, CDR1 is SGDLS and CDR2 is YYNGEE. Trimming shortened V by 0 bases and J by 1 base, and 4 bases separated the two germline ends. The CDR3 sequence is CASSVDGNTEAFF. The CDR3 region has the DNA TGTGCCAGCAGCGTAGACGGGAACACTGAAGCTTTCTTT.

With regard to this clone: Other DNA variants within this sample encode the same CDR3. V gene TRBV9 combines with J gene TRBJ1-1, with 7 nucleotides matching TRBD1. Germline V gene data show CDR1 as SGDLS and CDR2 as YYNGEE. Trimming at V came to 5 bases and at J to 1 base, leaving 8 bases not matched to a gene. The length of the CDR3 is 15 residues. The CDR3 here is CASSNRGGGNTEAFF. CDR3 bases: TGTGCCAGCAGTAACAGGGGAGGGGGGAACACTGAAGCTTTCTTT.

The genes are TRBV27 and TRBJ1-5; D gene unclear. CDR1 MNHEY and CDR2 SMNVEV come from the germline V gene (reference sequence). The V end lost 5 bases, the J end lost 0 bases, and 8 bases lay between the germline ends. CDR3 length: 14 residues. CDR3 sequence: CASSADGSNQPQHF. The DNA for the CDR3 is TGTGCCAGCAGTGCAGACGGTAGCAATCAGCCCCAGCATTTT.

This chain joins TRBV14 and TRBJ2-5, with D hard to call. The CDR3 extends over 17 amino acids. Between the trimmed V and J ends, which lost 1 base and 1 base, there was a span of 16 bases. CDR1 is SGHDN and CDR2 is FVKESK in the germline V gene. The CDR3 sequence: CASSQGVTHSRQETQYF. CDR3 sequence (DNA): TGTGCCAGCAGCCAAGGGGTAACTCACTCTCGCCAAGAGACCCAGTACTTC.

The chain has TRBV19 and TRBJ2-3; 9 nucleotides agree with TRBD1. The ends lost 1 base at V and 3 bases at J; junction bases unmatched: 5. The CDR3 consists of 16 residues. Germline V gene sequence: CDR1 LNHDA, CDR2 SQIVND (reference sequence). CDR3 sequence reads: CASSIGGTGSTDTQYF. The CDR3 nucleotides read TGTGCCAGTAGTATAGGCGGGACAGGGTCGACAGATACGCAGTATTTT.

The CDR3 bases are TGTGCCAGCAGCCCCGGGTTGGGAGAGACCCAGTACTTC. Its protein product is CASSPGLGETQYF. The chain carries TRBV7-6 and TRBJ2-5; no clear D. Germline CDR1 is SGHVS and CDR2 is FNYEAQ. Trimming took off 5 bases at V and 4 bases at J, with 11 bases between the two ends. This CDR3 is 13 amino acids long.

The gene calls are TRBV5-4 and TRBJ1-3; the D gene is possibly TRBD1 (5 bases). V was trimmed by 4 bases and J by 4 bases, leaving 18 bases between them. The CDR3 has 16 residues. Germline CDR1 is SGHNT and CDR2 is YYREEE (reference sequence). The CDR3 nucleotides are TGTGCCAGCAGCCAGGAGAGGGGAATCGGAGGAAACACCATATATTTT. Translating it yields CASSQERGIGGNTIYF.

The genes are TRBV2 and TRBJ1-5; D may be TRBD1 (5 bases). This CDR3 region has 14 residues. With 5 bases removed from V and 3 bases from J, the gap between germline ends came to 11 bases. From germline, CDR1 is SNHLY and CDR2 FYNNEI. The CDR3 DNA is TGTGCCAGCAGTCCGGACAACCTCAATCAGCCCCAGCATTTT. It encodes CASSPDNLNQPQHF.

This clone came up once. This chain joins TRBV25-1 and TRBJ2-5; D possibly corresponds to TRBD2 (5 bases). The CDR3 loop spans 15 amino acids. CDR1 is MGHDK, CDR2 SYGVNS, per germline. V was cut by 6 bases and J by 1 base, with 15 bases left in between. The CDR3: CASSDPAEPQETQYF. The CDR3 DNA is TGTGCCAGCAGCGATCCAGCGGAGCCCCAAGAGACCCAGTACTTC.

DNA of the CDR3: TGTGCCAGCAGTGAAGAGGTCCACGCAGACGCCGGGGAGCTGTTTTTT. Amino acid sequence: CASSEEVHADAGELFF. The V call is TRBV6-1, the J call TRBJ2-2; D remains unclear. The CDR3 is 16 residues long. Trimming removed 1 base at V and 6 bases at J, with 15 bases between. Germline-derived CDR1 and CDR2 are MNHNS and SASEGT.

The chain links TRBV7-8 to TRBJ1-1; tentatively, D is TRBD1 (5 bases). V lost 5 bases to trimming and J lost 4 bases, with 17 bases between them. Germline CDR1 is SGHVS and CDR2 is FQNEAQ. The CDR3 loop spans 15 amino acids. The CDR3 sequence: CASSRMRGSLTEAFF. CDR3 nucleotides: TGTGCCAGCAGCCGGATGCGGGGGTCCCTCACTGAAGCTTTCTTT.

The rearrangement links TRBV7-9 to TRBJ2-1; D may be TRBD2 (5 bases). This CDR3 is built from 14 residues. Germline V gene data show CDR1 as SEHNR and CDR2 as FQNEAQ (reference sequence). V lost 1 base and J lost 9, with 13 bases in between. The CDR3 loop is CASSLGSPAGEQFF. Here the CDR3 DNA reads TGTGCCAGCAGCTTAGGGTCGCCGGCGGGTGAGCAGTTCTTC.

This chain joins TRBV7-3 and TRBJ2-6; D might be TRBD1 or TRBD2, each matching 5 bases. V was shortened by 2 bases and J by 1 base, with 6 bases between the two germline ends. This CDR3 is 15 amino acids long. The V gene's germline CDR1 is SGHTA and CDR2 FQGTGA. CDR3 loop: CASSLGGSGANVLTF. DNA for the CDR3: TGTGCCAGCAGCTTAGGGGGATCTGGGGCCAACGTCCTGACTTTC. Supplemented by reference TRBV7-3 and TRBJ2-6, the full variable domain reads GAGVSQTPSNKVTEKGKYVELRCDPISGHTALYWYRQSLGQGPEFLIYFQGTGAADDSGLPNDRFFAVRPEGSVSTLKIQRTERGDSAVYLCASSLGGSGANVLTFGAGSRLTVL.

There are a few counts of this clone. CDR3 protein: CASSPNRVRWAYEQYF. In DNA, the CDR3 is TGCGCCAGCAGCCCGAACAGGGTTAGATGGGCCTACGAGCAGTACTTC. V and J are TRBV4-3 and TRBJ2-7; TRBD1 is a possible D gene (6 bases). CDR3 length equals 16 residues. Trimming left V 4 bases short and J 2 bases short, with 18 bases between. Germline CDR1 reads LGHNA; CDR2 reads YSLEER.

Worth noting for this clone: A junction boundary mismatches the germline segment, possibly from a read error. The gene calls are TRBV25-1 and TRBJ1-1, with D uncertain. CDR1 and CDR2 from the germline V gene are MGHDK and SYGVNS. CDR3 length equals 15 residues. The CDR3 region has the DNA TGTGCCACCAGTCGGCTGACGGAGATGAACACTGAAGCTTTCTTT. This sequence encodes CATSRLTEMNTEAFF.

This clone is a singleton in its sample. The chain links TRBV10-2 to TRBJ2-5; a possible D gene is TRBD1 (6 bases). Germline V gene sequence: CDR1 WSHSY, CDR2 SAAADI. The CDR3 consists of 15 residues. The V and J ends lost 2 bases and 2 bases respectively, with 12 bases between them. This CDR3 reads CASSEPLQGQETQYF. In nucleotides, the CDR3 is TGCGCCAGCAGTGAGCCCTTACAGGGTCAAGAGACCCAGTACTTC.

This chain uses TRBV5-6 with TRBJ1-3, with unresolved D. Trimming took 0 bases from V and 4 from J, leaving 11 bases between them. CDR3 length equals 15 residues. In germline, CDR1 is SGHDT, CDR2 YYEEEE. The CDR3 coding sequence is TGTGCCAGCAGCTTGGCCCAGAGCACGGGAAACACCATATATTTT. Translated, it gives CASSLAQSTGNTIYF.

This clone came up a few times. The CDR3 nucleotides are TGTGCCAGCAGCGAGGGCACGCACTATGGCTACACCTTC. It yields the protein CASSEGTHYGYTF. The V call is TRBV9, the J call TRBJ1-2; D is unclear. The CDR3 sequence is 13 residues long. The V and J ends lost 3 bases and 3 bases respectively, with 9 bases between them. The V gene's germline CDR1 is SGDLS and CDR2 YYNGEE. The entire variable domain, with the rest obtained from reference TRBV9 and TRBJ1-2, is as follows: DSGVTQTPKHLITATGQRVTLRCSPRSGDLSVYWYQQSLDQGLQFLIQYYNGEERAKGNILERFSAQQFPDLHSELNLSSLELGDSALYFCASSEGTHYGYTFGSGTRLTVV.

The genes are TRBV18 and TRBJ2-5, with TRBD2 as a possible D gene (5 bases). The germline gives CDR1 KGHSH, CDR2 LQKENI. Trimming stripped 2 bases from V and 1 base from J, with 11 bases between. The CDR3 runs to 15 residues. CDR3 residues: CASSPGLGVQETQYF. As DNA, the CDR3 is TGTGCCAGCTCACCAGGGCTCGGGGTCCAAGAGACCCAGTACTTC.